Sequencing of this TCR beta chain was carried out in a study of Ad26.COV2.S vaccination and SARS-CoV-2 variants. The CDR3 extends over 17 amino acids. Germline CDR1 MNHNS, CDR2 SASEGT. V lost 1 base, J lost 0 bases, and 13 bases lay in between. This table comes from immunoSEQ multiplex PCR, and its TCRdb copy is limited to in-frame clones, with some not included. The data hold around 270,000 clones, with around 90% observed a single time. Stated treatment: around 19 received Ad26.COV2.S at low or high dose, single or two shots; roughly 5 received placebo; per-sample allocation not given. The samples were gathered on day 63 after the first injection of vaccine or placebo.

This specimen was peripheral blood, taken in a trial of Ad26.COV2.S vaccine versus placebo. The TCR sequence derives from a person aged 18-65 years who received the Ad26.COV2.S COVID-19 vaccine or a placebo. V gene TRBV6-1 combines with J gene TRBJ2-1, with unresolved D. The DNA of the CDR3 is TGTGCCAGCAGTGAAGTACGTGAGATTAGCTCCTACAATGAGCAGTTCTTC. This gives the protein CASSEVREISSYNEQFF.